A single sample gave rise to the 32 T cell receptor beta chains below, sequenced in a study of patients and donors after allogeneic stem cell transplantation. TCRdb re-called the RT-PCR reads with MiXCR, one entry per CDR3 protein. This repertoire shows about a million distinct CDR3 sequences, roughly 17% found once; its top ten account for 5% to 7.5%. The sequenced material came from blood, either unsorted or a sorted T cell fraction (not recorded which). Receptors were obtained from a human donor who was either an allogeneic HSCT recipient or a stem cell or donor lymphocyte infusion donor (not recorded which). It is not recorded whose cells these are; they may come from a transplant donor.

The J gene is TRBJ1-4, the V gene TRBV27; maybe TRBD1 (5 bases). Per germline, CDR1 MNHEY and CDR2 SMNVEV (reference sequence). V lost 5 bases to trimming and J lost 7 bases, with 26 bases between them. CDR3 size: 18 residues. CDR3 loop: CASSPRIRTGTKSEKLFF. DNA for the CDR3: TGTGCCAGCAGTCCTCGTATTCGAACCGGGACCAAAAGTGAAAAACTGTTTTTT.

The V and J genes are TRBV19 and TRBJ2-7, with D unresolved. The V end lost 3 bases, the J end lost 5 bases, and 8 bases lay between the germline ends. Germline CDR1 reads LNHDA; CDR2 reads SQIVND (reference sequence). The CDR3 sequence is 12 residues long. The CDR3 region has the DNA TGTGCCAGTAGTATCGGACCCAACGAGCAGTACTTC. This translates into CASSIGPNEQYF.

This chain links TRBV21-1 with TRBJ2-3; TRBD2 is the table's D call, not checked against the DNA. TRBV21-1 is noted as a pseudogene. The CDR3 has 18 residues. For the CDR3, the DNA is TGTGCCAGCAGCCGAAGAATAGGGACTTACCCTAGCACAGATACGCGGTATTTT. It is translated as CASSRRIGTYPSTDTRYF.

This clonotype was found a few times. V gene TRBV7-9 combines with J gene TRBJ2-1; 10 bases line up with TRBD2. The junction had 2 bases not matched to a gene; V was cut back by 4 bases and J by 5 bases. CDR3 length: 14 residues. Germline assignment: CDR1 SEHNR and CDR2 FQNEAQ (reference sequence). CDR3 in amino acids: CASSSLAGDNEQFF. The CDR3 nucleotides read TGTGCCAGCAGCTCCCTAGCGGGGGACAATGAGCAGTTCTTC.

The V call is TRBV2, the J call TRBJ1-1, with 7 bases matching TRBD1. The CDR3 runs 16 residues. Germline lookup yields CDR1 SNHLY and CDR2 FYNNEI. J was trimmed by 0 bases and V by 5 bases; bases with no gene match: 9. The CDR3, as DNA: TGTGCCAGCAGTACCCGGGACAGCACTTTGAACACTGAAGCTTTCTTT. This codes for CASSTRDSTLNTEAFF.

This chain connects TRBV12-3 or TRBV12-4 to TRBJ2-7, with D possibly being TRBD2 (6 bases). The V gene lost 3 bases and the J gene lost 2 bases, with 11 bases spanning the gap. The CDR3 extends over 14 amino acids. CDR3 sequence reads: CASSFWGVPYEQYF. CDR3 nucleotide sequence: TGTGCCAGCAGTTTTTGGGGGGTCCCCTACGAGCAGTACTTC.

This clonotype was seen only a few times. The rearrangement joins TRBV25-1 to TRBJ2-1, with 9 bases fitting TRBD1. The CDR3 covers 15 residues. The germline V gene encodes CDR1 MGHDK and CDR2 SYGVNS. The V gene end was trimmed by 4 bases and the J gene end by 4 bases; junction bases not matched to a gene: 5. DNA for the CDR3: TGTGCCAGCAGTGTATCCGGGACAGGGTACAATGAGCAGTTCTTC. This codes for CASSVSGTGYNEQFF.

Regarding this clonotype: An end of the junction does not agree with germline; a read error may underlie this. The CDR3 nucleotides are TGCAGTGCTAGGGGTGGGGCTAGCGGACCAATGATTTTC. Translation: CSARGGASGPMIF. The chain is built from TRBV20-1 and TRBJ2-1; 7 nucleotides align to TRBD2. Germline CDR1 and CDR2: DFQATT and SNEGSKA (reference sequence). The CDR3 spans 13 residues.

The V call is TRBV20-1, the J call TRBJ2-7; D possibly corresponds to TRBD2 (6 bases). Germline V CDR1 and CDR2: DFQATT, SNEGSKA (reference sequence). The CDR3 extends over 12 amino acids. Trimming removed 6 bases at V and 2 bases at J, with 11 bases between. The DNA of the CDR3 is TGCAGTGCCGAAACTAGCACCTACGAGCAGTACTTC. It translates to CSAETSTYEQYF.

Only a few counts were recorded for this clonotype. This chain uses TRBV12-3 or TRBV12-4 with TRBJ2-2; 14 positions match TRBD2. This CDR3 is 19 amino acids long. The V gene end was trimmed by 3 bases and the J gene end by 4 bases; junction bases not matched to a gene: 10. The CDR3 is CASSFGTSGSGRGTGELFF. The CDR3 DNA reads TGTGCCAGCAGTTTTGGGACTAGCGGGAGTGGGCGGGGCACCGGGGAGCTGTTTTTT.

In this sample, this clonotype turned up a few times. The genes are TRBV2 and TRBJ2-7; D not certain. This CDR3 has 15 amino acids. Germline-derived CDR1 and CDR2 are SNHLY and FYNNEI. Trimming removed 8 bases at V and 3 bases at J, with 20 bases between. The CDR3 sequence is CASVPSRGGLYEQYF. The CDR3 coding sequence is TGTGCCAGCGTGCCCAGTCGAGGTGGCCTCTACGAGCAGTACTTC.

This clonotype was recorded a few times. The rearrangement uses TRBV15 and TRBJ2-5, with 7 bases that match TRBD1. V lost 0 bases to trimming and J lost 5 bases; unmatched junction nucleotides: 3. Germline-derived CDR1 and CDR2 are LNHNV and YYDKDF (reference sequence). The CDR3 has 14 amino acids. The CDR3 sequence: CATSRDRGFETQYF. The CDR3 DNA follows: TGTGCCACCAGCAGAGACAGGGGGTTTGAGACCCAGTACTTC. The entire variable domain, with the rest obtained from reference TRBV15 and TRBJ2-5, is as follows: DAMVIQNPRYQVTQFGKPVTLSCSQTLNHNVMYWYQQKSSQAPKLLFHYYDKDFNNEADTPDNFQSRRPNTSFCFLDIRSPGLGDTAMYLCATSRDRGFETQYFGPGTRLLVL.

This chain joins TRBV15 and TRBJ2-1; the D is unclear. The germline gives CDR1 LNHNV, CDR2 YYDKDF (reference sequence). CDR3 length: 12 residues. The V gene lost 3 bases and the J gene lost 3 bases, with 3 bases spanning the gap. The CDR3, as DNA: TGTGCCACCAGCAGCCTCTACAATGAGCAGTTCTTC. This translates into CATSSLYNEQFF.

This clonotype came up many times. The V call is TRBV12-3 or TRBV12-4, the J call TRBJ2-7, with D uncertain. This CDR3 region has 12 residues. V shed 5 bases and J shed 3 bases, with 8 bases lying between them. DNA of the CDR3: TGTGCCAGCAGTCCCCGGGTCTACGAGCAGTACTTC. It yields the protein CASSPRVYEQYF.

This clonotype was counted between two and nine times. This chain links TRBV7-9 with TRBJ2-3; D may be TRBD1 (6 bases). Between the trimmed V and J ends, which lost 5 bases and 0 bases, there was a span of 18 bases. The CDR3 sequence is 17 residues long. Germline V gives CDR1 SEHNR, CDR2 FQNEAQ (reference sequence). The CDR3 coding sequence is TGTGCCAGCAGCAAAAGTTCCGGGACACTTAGCACAGATACGCAGTATTTT. This gives the protein CASSKSSGTLSTDTQYF.

This chain joins TRBV29-1 and TRBJ2-7; D is possibly TRBD1 (8 bases). Germline V gives CDR1 SQVTM, CDR2 ANQGSEA. This CDR3 contains 14 residues. V was shortened by 7 bases and J by 7 bases, with 23 bases between the two germline ends. The CDR3 region has the DNA TGCAGCGCTACAGGGGGGAGGGGAAATGGGGAGCAGTACTTC. Amino acids: CSATGGRGNGEQYF.

V and J are TRBV4-1 and TRBJ2-4, with D tentatively TRBD2 (6 bases). Germline assignment: CDR1 MGHRA and CDR2 YSYEKL. This CDR3 spans 17 amino acids. V was pared by 0 bases and J by 1 base, with 13 bases between. The CDR3 reads CASSQDNGGLAKNIQYF. In nucleotides, the CDR3 is TGCGCCAGCAGCCAAGATAACGGGGGTCTTGCCAAAAACATTCAGTACTTC.

The chain is built from TRBV12-3 or TRBV12-4 and TRBJ2-1; D is possibly TRBD1 (5 bases). V shed 0 bases and J shed 6 bases, with 15 bases lying between them. CDR3 length: 16 residues. CDR3: CASSLALGVSSNEQFF. CDR3 sequence (DNA): TGTGCCAGCAGTTTAGCGCTAGGGGTATCGAGCAATGAGCAGTTCTTC.

This rearrangement joins TRBV29-1 to TRBJ2-5, with 8 bases identical to TRBD2. The germline V gene encodes CDR1 SQVTM and CDR2 ANQGSEA. This CDR3 is 12 amino acids long. After removal of 5 bases from V and 4 bases from J, the junction contained 3 bases not matched to a gene. The CDR3 here is CSVIGGGETQYF. CDR3 nucleotides: TGCAGCGTTATCGGGGGGGGAGAGACCCAGTACTTC.

The V gene is TRBV10-3, the J gene TRBJ1-6, with 7 bases aligning to TRBD1. Germline V gene lookup returns CDR1 ENHRY and CDR2 SYGVKD. There are 13 residues in the CDR3. Trimming at V came to 8 bases and at J to 7 bases, leaving 5 bases not matched to a gene. CDR3 residues: CAIAGTVNSPLHF. For the CDR3, the DNA is TGTGCCATCGCGGGGACAGTCAATTCACCCCTCCACTTT.

The CDR3 protein is CAWSRIAQVGGNTIYF. CDR3 nucleotide sequence: TGTGCCTGGAGTAGGATCGCACAGGTCGGCGGAAACACCATATATTTT. The chain is built from TRBV30 and TRBJ1-3; D possibly corresponds to TRBD1 (5 bases). Per germline, CDR1 GTSNPN and CDR2 SVGIG (reference sequence). V shed 2 bases and J shed 4 bases, with 18 bases lying between them. CDR3 length equals 16 residues. Based on the CDR3 plus reference TRBV30 and TRBJ1-3, the full variable domain is SQTIHQWPATLVQPVGSPLSLECTVEGTSNPNLYWYRQAAGRGLQLLFYSVGIGQISSEVPQNLSASRPQDRQFILSSKKLLLSDSGFYLCAWSRIAQVGGNTIYFGEGSWLTVV.

CDR3 region: CASSRGTETTNEKLFF. As DNA, the CDR3 is TGCGCCAGCAGCCGCGGGACAGAAACAACTAATGAAAAACTGTTTTTT. The chain recombines TRBV5-1 with TRBJ1-4, with 7 positions matching TRBD1. The ends lost 4 bases at V and 0 bases at J; junction bases unmatched: 6. Germline V gene sequence: CDR1 SGHRS, CDR2 YFSETQ. This CDR3 is 16 amino acids long.

In DNA, the CDR3 is TGTGCCAGCAGTTACTCGAGAATTAACTATGGCTACACCTTC. This codes for CASSYSRINYGYTF. This chain connects TRBV6-5 to TRBJ1-2; D gene ambiguous. CDR3 size: 14 residues. The germline V and J ends were trimmed by 0 bases and 1 base, with 6 bases remaining between them. Germline CDR1 is MNHEY and CDR2 is SVGAGI.

The V call is TRBV15, the J call TRBJ2-7; the match to TRBD2 covers 11 bases. Unmatched junction bases numbered 9, after V lost 4 bases and J lost 7 bases. This CDR3 contains 15 residues. Germline loops: CDR1 LNHNV, CDR2 YYDKDF (reference sequence). The CDR3: CATSKDTSGSREQYF. In DNA, the CDR3 is TGTGCCACCAGCAAAGATACTAGCGGGAGTCGAGAGCAGTACTTC. Full variable domain (rest looked up from reference TRBV15 and TRBJ2-7): DAMVIQNPRYQVTQFGKPVTLSCSQTLNHNVMYWYQQKSSQAPKLLFHYYDKDFNNEADTPDNFQSRRPNTSFCFLDIRSPGLGDTAMYLCATSKDTSGSREQYFGPGTRLTVT.

V is TRBV20-1 and J is TRBJ2-7, with D possibly matching TRBD1 (6 bases). Germline-derived CDR1 and CDR2 are DFQATT and SNEGSKA (reference sequence). Trimming pared 4 bases from V and 0 bases from J, leaving 13 bases between. The CDR3 length is 14 residues. DNA for the CDR3: TGCAGTGCTAAGGGGGTCATCAGCTCCTACGAGCAGTACTTC. This codes for CSAKGVISSYEQYF.

V gene TRBV7-2 combines with J gene TRBJ2-3; D gene ambiguous. Trimming cost V 3 bases and J 0 bases, with 13 bases left between them. The V gene's germline CDR1 is SGHTA and CDR2 FQGNSA. The CDR3 runs to 16 residues. The CDR3 here is CASSLTQSDSTDTQYF. CDR3 nucleotide sequence: TGTGCCAGCAGCTTGACACAGTCCGATAGCACAGATACGCAGTATTTT. Complete variable domain (other parts from reference TRBV7-2 and TRBJ2-3): GAGVSQSPSNKVTEKGKDVELRCDPISGHTALYWYRQSLGQGLEFLIYFQGNSAPDKSGLPSDRFSAERTGGSVSTLTIQRTQQEDSAVYLCASSLTQSDSTDTQYFGPGTRLTVL.

This clonotype was detected a few times. This rearrangement joins TRBV11-2 to TRBJ2-1; TRBD1 aligns across 12 bases. Germline V gives CDR1 SGHAT, CDR2 FQNNGV. The length of the CDR3 is 15 residues. The J segment lost 6 bases and the V segment lost 5 bases, leaving 5 bases of the junction unmatched. CDR3 residues: CASSLPGQGANEQFF. The CDR3, as DNA: TGTGCCAGCAGCCTACCGGGACAGGGGGCCAATGAGCAGTTCTTC.

This clonotype came up a few times. V is TRBV6-2 or TRBV6-3 and J is TRBJ1-5; D remains ambiguous. Deletions cut 9 bases from V and 11 bases from J, with 17 bases between. The CDR3 runs to 12 residues. Germline CDR1 reads MNHEY; CDR2 reads SVGEGT. CDR3 amino acids: CASLTSPRAQHF. The CDR3 bases are TGTGCCAGTCTAACTTCCCCCCGGGCCCAGCATTTT.

This clonotype occurred a few times. DNA of the CDR3: TGTGCCAGCAGTCCCTACGATTACACCGGGGAGCTGTTTTTT. This sequence encodes CASSPYDYTGELFF. The chain employs TRBV27 and TRBJ2-2; D uncertain. V lost 5 bases and J 3 bases, leaving 10 bases between the germline ends. This CDR3 contains 14 residues. Germline values: CDR1 MNHEY, CDR2 SMNVEV (reference sequence).

J is TRBJ2-3 and V is TRBV9, with TRBD1 identical over 7 bases. Germline values: CDR1 SGDLS, CDR2 YYNGEE. The CDR3 runs to 18 residues. The J segment lost 2 bases and the V segment lost 0 bases, leaving 12 bases of the junction unmatched. The CDR3 loop is CASSVVEGAATITDTQYF. The CDR3 DNA follows: TGTGCCAGCAGCGTAGTAGAGGGGGCCGCGACGATCACAGATACGCAGTATTTT.

The chain is built from TRBV9 and TRBJ2-2, with D possibly TRBD2 on 5 matching bases. CDR1 and CDR2 from the germline V gene are SGDLS and YYNGEE. The CDR3 sequence is 14 residues long. V was cut by 0 bases and J by 5 bases, with 8 bases left in between. CDR3 loop: CASSVDGGTGELFF. For the CDR3, the DNA is TGTGCCAGCAGCGTAGATGGAGGAACCGGGGAGCTGTTTTTT. The entire variable domain, with the rest obtained from reference TRBV9 and TRBJ2-2, is as follows: DSGVTQTPKHLITATGQRVTLRCSPRSGDLSVYWYQQSLDQGLQFLIQYYNGEERAKGNILERFSAQQFPDLHSELNLSSLELGDSALYFCASSVDGGTGELFFGEGSRLTVL.

This clonotype was counted a few times. The chain uses TRBV25-1 and TRBJ1-1; D is ambiguous. Trimming pared 1 base from V and 1 base from J, leaving 7 bases between. This CDR3 is 14 amino acids long. Germline lookup yields CDR1 MGHDK and CDR2 SYGVNS. CDR3 protein: CASSEWPENTEAFF. CDR3 sequence (DNA): TGTGCCAGCAGTGAATGGCCGGAGAACACTGAAGCTTTCTTT.